The rows below give T cell receptor beta chains drawn from one sample of a study of blood T cell repertoires in COVID-19. TCRdb's copy holds only in-frame clones and misses some; the assay was immunoSEQ multiplex PCR. The table shows 250,000 or so clones, with roughly nine tenths occurring only once. Sample: peripheral blood. The origin of the receptors is a man aged 40-49 years with active or convalescent COVID-19. The CDR3 runs from the conserved cysteine through the conserved F or W. The D gene is left open where the match is weak. The size field is filled for only some rows; it gives once, few, many or a size class.

cdr3_aa,cdr3_nt,v_call,clone_size,j_call,d_call
CASSMTDIYEQYF,TGTGCCAGCAGTATGACGGACATCTACGAGCAGTACTTC,TRBV6-5,once,TRBJ2-7,-
CASSTGTGTMAYEQYF,TGTGCCAGCAGCACAGGGACAGGGACGATGGCCTACGAGCAGTACTTC,TRBV9,-,TRBJ2-7,TRBD1
CASSIGQGADTDTQYF,TGTGCCAGTAGTATAGGGCAGGGGGCTGACACAGATACGCAGTATTTT,TRBV19,-,TRBJ2-3,TRBD1
CASSPEPRGPLGEQFF,TGTGCCAGCAGTCCCGAGCCCAGGGGCCCCTTAGGTGAGCAGTTCTTC,TRBV4-2,-,TRBJ2-1,-
CASSPEGLGDTQYF,TGTGCCAGCAGCCCCGAGGGCCTCGGCGATACGCAGTATTTT,TRBV7-3,-,TRBJ2-3,-
CASSQIQGQGVGEQYF,TGTGCCAGCAGCCAAATACAGGGACAGGGGGTTGGCGAGCAGTACTTC,TRBV3-1/TRBV3-2,-,TRBJ2-7,TRBD1
CASSPMETGMYEQYF,TGTGCCAGCTCACCAATGGAGACAGGGATGTACGAGCAGTACTTC,TRBV18,-,TRBJ2-7,TRBD1
CASSQGVPRDRDGNTIYF,TGCGCCAGCAGCCAAGGGGTCCCAAGGGACAGGGATGGAAACACCATATATTTT,TRBV4-1,-,TRBJ1-3,TRBD1
CASSLGGGTEAFF,TGTGCCAGCAGCCTAGGGGGGGGCACTGAAGCTTTCTTT,TRBV28,many,TRBJ1-1,-
CASSIDPGSGANVLTF,TGTGCCAGTAGTATAGATCCGGGCTCTGGGGCCAACGTCCTGACTTTC,TRBV19,-,TRBJ2-6,-
CASKPPDSQETQYF,TGTGCCAGCAAGCCTCCGGACAGCCAAGAGACCCAGTACTTC,TRBV11-3,-,TRBJ2-5,-
CASSLALAGNDYGYTF,TGTGCCAGCAGCTTGGCCCTGGCAGGGAATGACTATGGCTACACCTTC,TRBV5-6,-,TRBJ1-2,-
CASSLSGGETGELFF,TGTGCCAGCAGCCTAAGCGGGGGGGAAACCGGGGAGCTGTTTTTT,TRBV5-4,-,TRBJ2-2,TRBD2
CASGPLAGELFF,TGTGCCTCAGGCCCTCTCGCCGGGGAGCTGTTTTTT,TRBV3-1/TRBV3-2,-,TRBJ2-2,-
CASQTSGRYNEQFF,TGTGCCAGCCAGACTAGCGGGAGGTACAATGAGCAGTTCTTC,TRBV2,-,TRBJ2-1,TRBD2
CASSDPGNSPLHF,TGTGCCAGCAGTGACCCAGGGAATTCACCCCTCCACTTT,TRBV6-2/TRBV6-3,-,TRBJ1-6,-
CAWSVQGALGGYTF,TGTGCCTGGAGTGTGCAGGGGGCGCTGGGGGGCTACACCTTC,TRBV30,-,TRBJ1-2,TRBD1
CASTPGLSGNTIYF,TGTGCCAGCACCCCTGGCCTCTCTGGAAACACCATATATTTT,TRBV9,-,TRBJ1-3,-
CASSDRGRRAFF,TGTGCCAGCAGCGACAGGGGGCGCCGGGCTTTCTTT,TRBV6-4,-,TRBJ1-1,TRBD1
CASSPPGGGSGYTF,TGTGCCAGCAGCCCCCCCGGCGGGGGCTCGGGCTACACCTTC,TRBV9,-,TRBJ1-2,-
CASPDRGGGGYTF,TGTGCCAGCCCGGACAGGGGAGGGGGTGGCTACACCTTC,TRBV2,-,TRBJ1-2,TRBD1
CASSYGWSQGGETQYF,TGTGCCAGCAGTTACGGGTGGAGCCAGGGGGGAGAGACCCAGTACTTC,TRBV6-5,-,TRBJ2-5,-
CASSLQTGRYTYEQYF,TGTGCCAGCAGCCTTCAGACAGGCCGTTACACCTACGAGCAGTACTTC,TRBV11-2,-,TRBJ2-7,-
CASSRGRRGSSGNTIYF,TGTGCCAGCAGCCGTGGTCGGAGGGGCTCCTCTGGAAACACCATATATTTT,TRBV3-1/TRBV3-2,-,TRBJ1-3,-
CASSSQPGGYTF,TGTGCCAGCAGCTCCCAACCAGGAGGCTACACCTTC,TRBV7-9,-,TRBJ1-2,-
CASSLLTGNYGYTF,TGTGCCAGCAGTTTACTAACAGGGAACTATGGCTACACCTTC,TRBV28,-,TRBJ1-2,-
CASSFTTANYGYTF,TGTGCCAGTAGTTTCACGACAGCAAACTATGGCTACACCTTC,TRBV19,-,TRBJ1-2,-
CASRPLAGPPREQFF,TGTGCCAGCAGACCTCTAGCGGGGCCCCCTAGGGAGCAGTTCTTC,TRBV11-2,few,TRBJ2-1,TRBD2